These T cell receptor beta chains were read from a single sample in a study of technical replicates of blood from a few donors. The protocol was immunoSEQ multiplex PCR, while the TCRdb copy is restricted to in-frame clones and leaves out a portion. Counted here are about 70,000 clones, more than 85% occurring once; the ten biggest clones make up roughly 4.7%. Material: PBMCs. These receptors came from a human donor in good health. Some clones in this sample may be carry-over from other donors' samples. CDR3s include the opening cysteine and the closing phenylalanine or tryptophan. Each record gives: V gene, clone size, CDR3 length, D gene, J gene, CDR3 protein, CDR3 DNA. The D gene is left open where the match is weak. Clone size is given for some rows only: seen once, a few or many times, or a class if the clone is expanded.

TRBV1	few	15	.	TRBJ2-5	CTSSPWGEVQETQYF	TGCACCAGCAGCCCTTGGGGGGAAGTCCAAGAGACCCAGTACTTC
TRBV19	.	16	TRBD1	TRBJ1-2	CASSTLPGQGDYGYTF	TGTGCCAGTAGTACCCTCCCGGGACAGGGTGACTATGGCTACACCTTC
TRBV18	.	16	TRBD1	TRBJ1-1	CASSPIQGAIDTEAFF	TGTGCCAGCTCACCAATTCAGGGGGCAATTGACACTGAAGCTTTCTTT
TRBV27	.	14	.	TRBJ1-4	CASSLNRAGEKLFF	TGTGCCAGCAGTTTAAACAGGGCAGGTGAAAAACTGTTTTTT
TRBV7-8	.	15	.	TRBJ2-3	CASSLEGWGTDTQYF	TGTGCCAGCAGCTTAGAGGGGTGGGGCACAGATACGCAGTATTTT
TRBV29-1	.	14	.	TRBJ2-1	CSAPGGREGNEQFF	TGCAGCGCCCCAGGAGGGCGGGAAGGGAATGAGCAGTTCTTC
TRBV19	.	14	.	TRBJ2-3	CASTHGGSTDTQYF	TGTGCCAGTACGCATGGGGGGAGCACAGATACGCAGTATTTT
TRBV7-9	few	14	.	TRBJ2-5	CASSLGQSPGTQYF	TGTGCCAGCAGCTTAGGGCAGAGTCCAGGGACCCAGTACTTC
TRBV18	.	16	.	TRBJ1-2	CASSPGGTSWGYGYTF	TGTGCCAGCTCACCGGGCGGGACCTCTTGGGGCTATGGCTACACCTTC
TRBV5-4	.	15	TRBD2	TRBJ2-7	CASSLAGLSSYEQYF	TGTGCCAGCAGCTTGGCGGGACTATCCTCCTACGAGCAGTACTTC
TRBV7-2	.	14	TRBD2	TRBJ2-5	CASSSGGALETQYF	TGTGCCAGCAGCTCCGGGGGGGCCTTGGAGACCCAGTACTTC
TRBV6-5	.	15	TRBD2	TRBJ2-2	CASSTSGGSTGELFF	TGTGCCAGCAGTACTAGCGGGGGGTCCACCGGGGAGCTGTTTTTT
TRBV5-6	.	18	.	TRBJ1-6	CASSLFAGADSYNSPLHF	TGTGCCAGCAGCTTGTTCGCAGGGGCTGACTCCTATAATTCACCCCTCCACTTT
TRBV9	.	17	.	TRBJ1-1	CASSAPTGSFMNTEAFF	TGTGCCAGCAGCGCCCCGACAGGTAGTTTCATGAACACTGAAGCTTTCTTT
TRBV30	.	14	TRBD1	TRBJ2-3	CAWSVGQGRGAQYF	TGTGCCTGGAGTGTCGGACAGGGGCGTGGGGCGCAGTATTTT
TRBV7-8	.	14	.	TRBJ2-7	CASSPRSVSYEQYF	TGTGCCAGCAGCCCGAGATCGGTCTCCTACGAGCAGTACTTC
TRBV6-1	.	15	TRBD2	TRBJ2-7	CASSDGLAGWYEQYF	TGTGCCAGCAGTGATGGCCTAGCGGGGTGGTACGAGCAGTACTTC
TRBV6-1	.	16	TRBD1	TRBJ1-4	CASSGHRQGKNEKLFF	TGTGCCAGCAGTGGCCATCGACAGGGCAAGAATGAAAAACTGTTTTTT
TRBV5-4	.	17	TRBD1	TRBJ2-3	CASSQRQGWTSTDTQYF	TGTGCCAGCAGCCAACGACAGGGTTGGACTAGCACAGATACGCAGTATTTT
TRBV5-6	once	15	TRBD1	TRBJ1-2	CASSFTGQGAHGYTF	TGTGCCAGCAGCTTTACCGGACAGGGGGCGCATGGCTACACCTTC
TRBV18	once	14	.	TRBJ1-4	CASSRGVANEKLFF	TGTGCCAGCTCACGCGGAGTCGCTAATGAAAAACTGTTTTTT
TRBV9	.	13	.	TRBJ2-4	CASSEIDYGVQYF	TGTGCCAGCAGCGAGATCGACTACGGAGTTCAGTACTTC
TRBV5-6	.	14	.	TRBJ1-2	CASSLNMGLDGYTF	TGTGCCAGCAGCTTGAATATGGGGCTCGACGGCTACACCTTC
TRBV4-3	.	17	.	TRBJ2-2	CASSQVYRVGGTGELFF	TGCGCCAGCAGCCAAGTATACAGGGTCGGCGGGACCGGGGAGCTGTTTTTT
TRBV18	once	13	.	TRBJ1-2	CASSLQEYYGYTF	TGTGCCAGCTCACTCCAGGAATACTATGGCTACACCTTC
TRBV2	.	15	.	TRBJ1-4	CASSYNRATNEKLFF	TGTGCCAGCAGTTATAACAGGGCTACTAATGAAAAACTGTTTTTT
TRBV5-1	.	15	TRBD2	TRBJ2-7	CASQETGTSLYEQYF	TGCGCCAGCCAAGAAACCGGGACTAGCCTCTACGAGCAGTACTTC
TRBV5-6	.	13	.	TRBJ2-5	CASSLREGETQYF	TGTGCCAGCAGCTTGCGGGAAGGAGAGACCCAGTACTTC
TRBV19	.	13	TRBD1	TRBJ1-3	CASGGTAGNTIYF	TGTGCCAGTGGTGGGACAGCTGGAAACACCATATATTTT
TRBV7-9	.	19	TRBD2	TRBJ2-3	CASSSWGPSGGAFIDTQYF	TGTGCCAGCAGCTCTTGGGGGCCTAGCGGGGGGGCCTTTATAGATACGCAGTATTTT